Sequencing of this T cell receptor beta chain was carried out in a study of blood T cells in healthy people across ages. The study, taken as a whole, reports: Unsorted PBMC input precluded a conclusive naive versus antigen-experienced comparison. Observed TCR beta diversity per million T cells went down as age went up. This fall followed a roughly linear course with age.

Details on this clonotype: What it recognizes is unknown.

Through a sample-barcoded 5' primer and a J-beta primer mix, a second PCR was run for about 6 to 12 cycles. Sequencing of every sample gave 2.5 million or more CDR3-containing paired-end reads. TCRdb analysed the 5' RACE reads with MiXCR anew, one entry per CDR3 protein. The repertoire holds roughly 1,300,000 distinct CDR3 sequences, with approximately 63% as singletons. This clonotype was obtained from a man between 18 and 35 years old in good health. Sequenced input: blood.

CDR3 in amino acids: CASSGQHSSYNEQFF. CDR3 DNA sequence: TGTGCCAGCAGTGGACAGCATTCCTCCTACAATGAGCAGTTCTTC. The chain joins TRBV2 to TRBJ2-1; D perhaps matches TRBD1 (5 bases). CDR1 and CDR2 (germline): SNHLY, FYNNEI. The V and J ends lost 4 bases and 0 bases respectively, with 10 bases between them. This CDR3 has 15 residues.